This T cell receptor (beta chain) was observed in a study of response to subunit inactivated influenza vaccine listed by TCRdb under 2018. About the investigation overall: The study used deep quantitative T cell receptor repertoire profiling to track responses to a trivalent subunit inactivated influenza vaccine.

The library was made by RT-PCR. Sequencing relied on an Illumina HiSeq 2500. TCRdb handled the public reads itself, with Q25 trimming in fastp and clone calling in MiXCR, and kept productive beta chains. Here each entry gathers all rows of one CDR3 protein and keeps the most common genes and DNA. The sample includes about 520,000 distinct CDR3 sequences, with 7.2% observed a single time. The leading ten clones occupy around 13% of the sample. Of note for this clonotype: What antigen it recognizes has not been identified. Base quality data are lacking; no much larger clone is found one base away.

Overall study outcomes, separate from this receptor: The authors suggested that each seasonal influenza vaccination may recruit only a limited number of new T cells.

V is shortened by 4 bases, J by 8 bases, and the region joining them spans 5 bases. The germline V gene (reference sequence) sets CDR1 to LNHDA and CDR2 to SQIVND. The CDR3, cysteine through phenylalanine, is 10 amino acids long. Kept here is only the CDR3 DNA, which spans 30 bases and is read in frame from base 1. Source: PBMCs from blood, taken around 2 years after vaccination. The rearrangement combines TRBV19 with TRBJ1-2; the D gene identity is not certain. This receptor was obtained from a man between 50 and 75 years old who received an inactivated influenza vaccine. Donor details come from another sample of the same person, matched by shared clones. The CDR3 sequence is CASSKHGYTF. At the DNA level, the sequence is TGTGCCAGTAGTAAGCACGGCTACACCTTC.